This T cell receptor beta chain was observed in a study of identical twins. Template switching introduced a universal primer site, and the cDNA bore unique molecular identifiers. TCRdb re-analysed the 5' RACE reads in MiXCR, keeping a single row per CDR3 protein. The sample shows about 690,000 distinct CDR3 sequences, 5.5% to 7.5% of them seen only once. General study points: Insertion counts were lower in abundant cord blood beta clonotypes, a trend that memory repertoires did not show.

Ten or more counts support this clonotype. What it recognizes is unknown. V gave up 0 bases and J gave up 7 bases; unmatched junction bases: 8. The CDR3 is made up of 15 amino acids. Germline assignment: CDR1 LGHNA and CDR2 YSLEER. The chain combines TRBV4-3 with TRBJ2-5; 7 nucleotides align to TRBD2. Material: naive T cells sorted from blood. The receptor was isolated from a young man in good health. The CDR3 region is CASSQDNLSGGTQYF. The CDR3, as DNA: TGCGCCAGCAGCCAAGATAATCTATCGGGGGGGACCCAGTACTTC.